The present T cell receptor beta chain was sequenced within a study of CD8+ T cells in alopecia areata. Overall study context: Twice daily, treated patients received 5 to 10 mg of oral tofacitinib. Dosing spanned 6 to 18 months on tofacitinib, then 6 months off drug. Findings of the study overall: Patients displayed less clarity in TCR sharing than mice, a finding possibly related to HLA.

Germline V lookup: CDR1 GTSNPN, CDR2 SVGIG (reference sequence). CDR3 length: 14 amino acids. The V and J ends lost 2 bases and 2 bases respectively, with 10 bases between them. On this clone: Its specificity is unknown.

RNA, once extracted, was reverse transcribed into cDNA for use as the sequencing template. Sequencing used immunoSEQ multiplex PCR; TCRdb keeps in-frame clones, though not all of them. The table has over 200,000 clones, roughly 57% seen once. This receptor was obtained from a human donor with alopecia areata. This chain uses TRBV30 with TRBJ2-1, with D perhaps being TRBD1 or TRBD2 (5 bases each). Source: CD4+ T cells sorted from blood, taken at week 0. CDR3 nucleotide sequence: TGTGCCTGGAGTCGGGGCGGTACCTACAATGAGCAGTTCTTC. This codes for CAWSRGGTYNEQFF.